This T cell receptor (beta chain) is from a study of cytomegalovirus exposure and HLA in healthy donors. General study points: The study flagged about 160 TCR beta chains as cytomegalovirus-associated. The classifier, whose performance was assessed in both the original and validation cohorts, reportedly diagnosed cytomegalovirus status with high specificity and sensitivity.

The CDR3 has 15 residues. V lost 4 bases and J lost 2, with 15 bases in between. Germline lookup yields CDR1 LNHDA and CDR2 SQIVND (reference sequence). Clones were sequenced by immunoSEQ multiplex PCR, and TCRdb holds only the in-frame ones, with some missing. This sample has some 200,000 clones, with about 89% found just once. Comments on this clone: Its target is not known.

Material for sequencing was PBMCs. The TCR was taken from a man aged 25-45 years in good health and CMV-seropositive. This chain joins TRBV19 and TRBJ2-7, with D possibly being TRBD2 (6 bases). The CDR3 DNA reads TGTGCCAGTAGTAGCCCGGGACTGGGGACCTACGAGCAGTACTTC. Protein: CASSSPGLGTYEQYF.